The entry below describes one TCR beta chain. The antigen is unknown. The junction and the germline gene differ at one end; a read error may be behind it. Documented time point: newly diagnosed GD, antithyroid drugs for less than 3 months. RNA isolated from PBMCs was used to make the TCR library. Germline V CDR1 and CDR2: MDHEN, SYDVKM. The CDR3 loop spans 14 amino acids. This record comes from a study of regulatory T cells in long-lasting Graves disease. Findings and caveats of the study: Favored usage of TRBV28, TRBJ1-2 and TRBJ2-5 was recorded in persistent disease.

CDR3 regions were amplified by Arm-PCR using iRepertoire HTBI primers to build TCR beta libraries. Methods used by the authors: Throughout the samples, researchers identified 55 to 65 TRBV and roughly 14 TRBJ segments. TCRdb reanalysed the multiplex PCR reads using MiXCR and keeps one entry per CDR3 protein. The V and J calls follow TCRdb's processing rather than the paper's. The sample includes 600,000 to 650,000 distinct CDR3 sequences, around 15% of them seen just once. The data also belong to a second study, concerning T cells in Graves' hyperthyroidism and ophthalmopathy. That source notes: Clinical symptoms, serum thyroxine, TRAb, thyroid ultrasound and orbital computed tomography established diagnosis.

V usage is TRBV28 and J usage is TRBJ2-7; the D call may be TRBD1 or TRBD2 (5 bases each). This sequence was found in a woman aged 25-40 years with Graves disease. The sequencing here drew on peripheral blood mononuclear cells (PBMCs), taken at new diagnosis, from a patient treated with antithyroid drugs. The CDR3 DNA follows: TGTGCCAGCAACTCCCCGAGGGGTCCGTACGAGCAGTGCTTC. Translation: CASNSPRGPYEQCF.